Below are 10 T cell receptor beta chains sequenced from a single sample in a study of tissue T cells after allogeneic stem cell transplantation. Sequencing was performed with immunoSEQ multiplex PCR; in TCRdb, only in-frame clones are kept and a portion is missing. The sample includes 45,000 to 50,000 clones, 73% of them seen just once. Sample: sorted cells pooled from one or two spleens. Receptors were obtained from a pool of C57BL/6 mice in good health.

A note on this clone: The genes are named according to mouse. The read terminates 1 residue before the CDR3 end, so the remaining end is supplied by the germline J gene. This chain links TRBV4 with TRBJ2-1; 11 bases fit TRBD2. The CDR3 spans 14 residues. Germline V gives CDR1 LGHDT, CDR2 YNNKQL (reference sequence). The trim removed 4 bases at V and 7 bases at J, leaving 3 bases unmatched. The sequenced part of the CDR3 DNA is TGTGCCAGCAGCTCCGACTGGGGGGGGGCTGAGCAGTTC. Its translation is CASSSDWGGAEQF. The complete CDR3 sequence is CASSSDWGGAEQFF. Complete variable domain (other parts from reference TRBV4 and TRBJ2-1): ETAVFQTPNYHVTQVGNEVSFNCKQTLGHDTMYWYKQDSKKLLKIMFSYNNKQLIVNETVPRRFSPQSSDKAHLNLRIKSVEPEDSAVYLCASSSDWGGAEQFFGPGTRLTVL.

This clone was detected a few times. Gene names refer to mouse genes. The read ends 1 residue before the CDR3 terminus; that terminus is restored from the germline J gene. V gene TRBV3 combines with J gene TRBJ1-2, with D perhaps matching TRBD1 (5 bases). The V gene lost 4 bases and the J gene lost 2 bases, with 5 bases spanning the gap. This CDR3 has 12 residues. Germline CDR1 and CDR2: SNHLY and FYNGKV (reference sequence). CDR3 DNA, as far as it was read: TGTGCCAGCAGCTGGGGGAACTCCGACTACACC. Amino acids: CASSWGNSDYT. The entire CDR3 protein is CASSWGNSDYTF.

On this clone: The genes and germline here are from mouse. The missing CDR3 end, 1 residue past where the read stops, is filled in from the germline J gene. This sample includes further DNA sequences coding for the same CDR3. This chain links TRBV15 with TRBJ2-4; tentatively, D is TRBD1 or TRBD2 (5 bases each). The CDR3 is 13 amino acids. With 3 bases removed from V and 2 bases from J, the gap between germline ends came to 6 bases. Germline V lookup: CDR1 SGHND, CDR2 FRSKSL. The CDR3 spells CASSLGVQNTLYF. The DNA read from the CDR3 is TGTGCCAGCAGTTTGGGGGTTCAAAACACCTTGTAC.

This clone is a singleton in its sample. Mouse gene names apply. The observed sequence ends 1 residue before the CDR3 terminus, with the missing tail filled in from the germline J gene. The gene calls are TRBV5 and TRBJ2-5; 9 nucleotides match TRBD2. The germline V gene encodes CDR1 LGHNA and CDR2 YNLKQL (reference sequence). J lost 6 bases, V lost 0 bases, and 1 base had no gene match. This CDR3 comprises 14 residues. The part of the CDR3 DNA that was read is TGTGCCAGCAGCCAAGAGGGGACTGGGGACACCCAGTAC. Residues: CASSQEGTGDTQY. In full, the CDR3 is CASSQEGTGDTQYF.

Concerning this clone: The gene names here belong to mouse. The read halts 1 residue ahead of the CDR3 end, with the missing end drawn from the germline J gene. V usage is TRBV19 and J usage is TRBJ1-1, with TRBD1 matching 7 bases. This CDR3 has 14 amino acids. The junction had 2 bases not matched to a gene; V was cut back by 0 bases and J by 3 bases. The germline gives CDR1 FNHDT, CDR2 SITEND (reference sequence). The CDR3 sequence: CASSIAGGYTEVFF. CDR3 DNA, as far as it was read: TGTGCCAGCAGTATAGCAGGGGGGTACACAGAAGTCTTC. The complete variable domain, with remaining parts taken from reference TRBV19 and TRBJ1-1, reads GGIITQTPKFLIGQEGQKLTLKCQQNFNHDTMYWYRQDSGKGLRLIYYSITENDLQKGDLSEGYDASREKKSSFSLTVTSAQKNEMAVFLCASSIAGGYTEVFFGKGTRLTVV.

Of note for this clone: Any gene name here is a mouse gene name. The missing CDR3 end, 1 residue past where the read stops, is filled in from the germline J gene. The chain recombines TRBV4 with TRBJ2-7; 11 bases agree with TRBD2. The CDR3 length is 14 residues. Trimming took 7 bases from V and 4 from J; bases not matched to a gene: 6. Germline CDR1 is LGHDT and CDR2 is YNNKQL (reference sequence). The covered CDR3 bases are TGTGCCAGCACTCCCGGGACTGGGGGTTATGAACAGTAC. Translated, it gives CASTPGTGGYEQY. The entire CDR3 protein is CASTPGTGGYEQYF.

The table lists this clone with a few counts. Gene names follow the mouse nomenclature. The part of the CDR3 DNA that was read is TGTGCCAGCAGTGAGGACTGGGAGTATGAACAGTAC. This translates into CASSEDWEYEQY. The whole CDR3 is CASSEDWEYEQYF. The J gene is TRBJ2-7, the V gene TRBV13-3; 8 nucleotides line up with TRBD2. The sequence runs out 1 residue before the end of the CDR3; the remainder is reconstructed from the germline J gene. Germline CDR1 is NNHDY and CDR2 is SYVADS. With V trimmed by 2 bases and J by 4 bases, 2 bases remained unmatched. This CDR3 is built from 13 residues.

Points on this clone: Gene names denote mouse genes. The read stops 1 residue short of the end of the CDR3; the missing end is completed from the germline J gene. This chain connects TRBV31 to TRBJ2-3, with D perhaps matching TRBD1 (5 bases). V lost 0 bases and J 1 base, leaving 11 bases between the germline ends. The CDR3 is made up of 15 amino acids. Germline V lookup: CDR1 GKSSPN, CDR2 SITVG. The DNA read from the CDR3 is TGTGCCTGGAGTCTAAAGGGGAATGGTGCAGAAACGCTGTAT. Residues: CAWSLKGNGAETLY. The full CDR3 reads CAWSLKGNGAETLYF.

A few counts support this clone. These gene names are mouse names. Read coverage stops 1 residue before the CDR3 terminus; the germline J gene supplies the remainder. The chain couples TRBV19 to TRBJ2-7; the D is unclear. The CDR3 has 11 residues. In germline, CDR1 is FNHDT, CDR2 SITEND (reference sequence). Trimming stripped 3 bases from V and 6 bases from J, with 7 bases between. CDR3 region: CASSRGFEQYF. The CDR3 bases that were read are TGTGCCAGCAGTAGGGGATTTGAACAGTAC.

To note about this clone: Genes and germline come from the mouse. The read ends 1 residue shy of where the CDR3 ends; the end is completed using the germline J gene. This chain connects TRBV3 to TRBJ1-4; D remains unclear. CDR1 is SNHLY and CDR2 is FYNGKV in the germline V gene (reference sequence). This CDR3 has 15 residues. The germline V and J ends were trimmed by 1 base and 0 bases, with 6 bases remaining between them. The CDR3 DNA, read in part, is TGTGCCAGCAGCTTAGAACGGTTTTCCAACGAAAGATTATTT. Translated: CASSLERFSNERLF. The full CDR3 is CASSLERFSNERLFF.